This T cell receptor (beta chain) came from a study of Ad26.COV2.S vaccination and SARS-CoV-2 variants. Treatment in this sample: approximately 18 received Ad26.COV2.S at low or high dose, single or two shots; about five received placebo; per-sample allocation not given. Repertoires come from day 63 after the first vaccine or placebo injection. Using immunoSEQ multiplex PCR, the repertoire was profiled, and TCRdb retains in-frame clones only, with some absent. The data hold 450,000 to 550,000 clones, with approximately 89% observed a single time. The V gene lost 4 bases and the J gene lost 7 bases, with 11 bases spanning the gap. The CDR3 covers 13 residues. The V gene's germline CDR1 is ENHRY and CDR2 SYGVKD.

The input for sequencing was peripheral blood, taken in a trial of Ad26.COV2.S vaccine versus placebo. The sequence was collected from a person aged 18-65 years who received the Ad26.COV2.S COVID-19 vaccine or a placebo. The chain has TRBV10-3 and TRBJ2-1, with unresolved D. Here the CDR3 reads CAISGVSMNEQFF. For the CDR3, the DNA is TGTGCCATCAGTGGTGTTAGCATGAATGAGCAGTTCTTC.